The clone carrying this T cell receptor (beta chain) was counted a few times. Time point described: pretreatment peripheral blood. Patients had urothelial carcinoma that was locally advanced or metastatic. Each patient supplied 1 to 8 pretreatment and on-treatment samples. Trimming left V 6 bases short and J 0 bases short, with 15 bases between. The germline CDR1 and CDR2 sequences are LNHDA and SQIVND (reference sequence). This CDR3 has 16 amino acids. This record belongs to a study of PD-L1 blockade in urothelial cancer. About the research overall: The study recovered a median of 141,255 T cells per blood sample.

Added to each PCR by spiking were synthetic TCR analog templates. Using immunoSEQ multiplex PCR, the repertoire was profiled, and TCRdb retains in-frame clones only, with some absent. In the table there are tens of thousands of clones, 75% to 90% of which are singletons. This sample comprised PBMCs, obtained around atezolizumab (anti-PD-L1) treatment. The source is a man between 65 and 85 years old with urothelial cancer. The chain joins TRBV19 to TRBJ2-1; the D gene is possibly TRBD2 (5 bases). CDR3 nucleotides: TGTGCCAGTAGCCTGGACTTCCAGAGCTCCTACAATGAGCAGTTCTTC. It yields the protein CASSLDFQSSYNEQFF.